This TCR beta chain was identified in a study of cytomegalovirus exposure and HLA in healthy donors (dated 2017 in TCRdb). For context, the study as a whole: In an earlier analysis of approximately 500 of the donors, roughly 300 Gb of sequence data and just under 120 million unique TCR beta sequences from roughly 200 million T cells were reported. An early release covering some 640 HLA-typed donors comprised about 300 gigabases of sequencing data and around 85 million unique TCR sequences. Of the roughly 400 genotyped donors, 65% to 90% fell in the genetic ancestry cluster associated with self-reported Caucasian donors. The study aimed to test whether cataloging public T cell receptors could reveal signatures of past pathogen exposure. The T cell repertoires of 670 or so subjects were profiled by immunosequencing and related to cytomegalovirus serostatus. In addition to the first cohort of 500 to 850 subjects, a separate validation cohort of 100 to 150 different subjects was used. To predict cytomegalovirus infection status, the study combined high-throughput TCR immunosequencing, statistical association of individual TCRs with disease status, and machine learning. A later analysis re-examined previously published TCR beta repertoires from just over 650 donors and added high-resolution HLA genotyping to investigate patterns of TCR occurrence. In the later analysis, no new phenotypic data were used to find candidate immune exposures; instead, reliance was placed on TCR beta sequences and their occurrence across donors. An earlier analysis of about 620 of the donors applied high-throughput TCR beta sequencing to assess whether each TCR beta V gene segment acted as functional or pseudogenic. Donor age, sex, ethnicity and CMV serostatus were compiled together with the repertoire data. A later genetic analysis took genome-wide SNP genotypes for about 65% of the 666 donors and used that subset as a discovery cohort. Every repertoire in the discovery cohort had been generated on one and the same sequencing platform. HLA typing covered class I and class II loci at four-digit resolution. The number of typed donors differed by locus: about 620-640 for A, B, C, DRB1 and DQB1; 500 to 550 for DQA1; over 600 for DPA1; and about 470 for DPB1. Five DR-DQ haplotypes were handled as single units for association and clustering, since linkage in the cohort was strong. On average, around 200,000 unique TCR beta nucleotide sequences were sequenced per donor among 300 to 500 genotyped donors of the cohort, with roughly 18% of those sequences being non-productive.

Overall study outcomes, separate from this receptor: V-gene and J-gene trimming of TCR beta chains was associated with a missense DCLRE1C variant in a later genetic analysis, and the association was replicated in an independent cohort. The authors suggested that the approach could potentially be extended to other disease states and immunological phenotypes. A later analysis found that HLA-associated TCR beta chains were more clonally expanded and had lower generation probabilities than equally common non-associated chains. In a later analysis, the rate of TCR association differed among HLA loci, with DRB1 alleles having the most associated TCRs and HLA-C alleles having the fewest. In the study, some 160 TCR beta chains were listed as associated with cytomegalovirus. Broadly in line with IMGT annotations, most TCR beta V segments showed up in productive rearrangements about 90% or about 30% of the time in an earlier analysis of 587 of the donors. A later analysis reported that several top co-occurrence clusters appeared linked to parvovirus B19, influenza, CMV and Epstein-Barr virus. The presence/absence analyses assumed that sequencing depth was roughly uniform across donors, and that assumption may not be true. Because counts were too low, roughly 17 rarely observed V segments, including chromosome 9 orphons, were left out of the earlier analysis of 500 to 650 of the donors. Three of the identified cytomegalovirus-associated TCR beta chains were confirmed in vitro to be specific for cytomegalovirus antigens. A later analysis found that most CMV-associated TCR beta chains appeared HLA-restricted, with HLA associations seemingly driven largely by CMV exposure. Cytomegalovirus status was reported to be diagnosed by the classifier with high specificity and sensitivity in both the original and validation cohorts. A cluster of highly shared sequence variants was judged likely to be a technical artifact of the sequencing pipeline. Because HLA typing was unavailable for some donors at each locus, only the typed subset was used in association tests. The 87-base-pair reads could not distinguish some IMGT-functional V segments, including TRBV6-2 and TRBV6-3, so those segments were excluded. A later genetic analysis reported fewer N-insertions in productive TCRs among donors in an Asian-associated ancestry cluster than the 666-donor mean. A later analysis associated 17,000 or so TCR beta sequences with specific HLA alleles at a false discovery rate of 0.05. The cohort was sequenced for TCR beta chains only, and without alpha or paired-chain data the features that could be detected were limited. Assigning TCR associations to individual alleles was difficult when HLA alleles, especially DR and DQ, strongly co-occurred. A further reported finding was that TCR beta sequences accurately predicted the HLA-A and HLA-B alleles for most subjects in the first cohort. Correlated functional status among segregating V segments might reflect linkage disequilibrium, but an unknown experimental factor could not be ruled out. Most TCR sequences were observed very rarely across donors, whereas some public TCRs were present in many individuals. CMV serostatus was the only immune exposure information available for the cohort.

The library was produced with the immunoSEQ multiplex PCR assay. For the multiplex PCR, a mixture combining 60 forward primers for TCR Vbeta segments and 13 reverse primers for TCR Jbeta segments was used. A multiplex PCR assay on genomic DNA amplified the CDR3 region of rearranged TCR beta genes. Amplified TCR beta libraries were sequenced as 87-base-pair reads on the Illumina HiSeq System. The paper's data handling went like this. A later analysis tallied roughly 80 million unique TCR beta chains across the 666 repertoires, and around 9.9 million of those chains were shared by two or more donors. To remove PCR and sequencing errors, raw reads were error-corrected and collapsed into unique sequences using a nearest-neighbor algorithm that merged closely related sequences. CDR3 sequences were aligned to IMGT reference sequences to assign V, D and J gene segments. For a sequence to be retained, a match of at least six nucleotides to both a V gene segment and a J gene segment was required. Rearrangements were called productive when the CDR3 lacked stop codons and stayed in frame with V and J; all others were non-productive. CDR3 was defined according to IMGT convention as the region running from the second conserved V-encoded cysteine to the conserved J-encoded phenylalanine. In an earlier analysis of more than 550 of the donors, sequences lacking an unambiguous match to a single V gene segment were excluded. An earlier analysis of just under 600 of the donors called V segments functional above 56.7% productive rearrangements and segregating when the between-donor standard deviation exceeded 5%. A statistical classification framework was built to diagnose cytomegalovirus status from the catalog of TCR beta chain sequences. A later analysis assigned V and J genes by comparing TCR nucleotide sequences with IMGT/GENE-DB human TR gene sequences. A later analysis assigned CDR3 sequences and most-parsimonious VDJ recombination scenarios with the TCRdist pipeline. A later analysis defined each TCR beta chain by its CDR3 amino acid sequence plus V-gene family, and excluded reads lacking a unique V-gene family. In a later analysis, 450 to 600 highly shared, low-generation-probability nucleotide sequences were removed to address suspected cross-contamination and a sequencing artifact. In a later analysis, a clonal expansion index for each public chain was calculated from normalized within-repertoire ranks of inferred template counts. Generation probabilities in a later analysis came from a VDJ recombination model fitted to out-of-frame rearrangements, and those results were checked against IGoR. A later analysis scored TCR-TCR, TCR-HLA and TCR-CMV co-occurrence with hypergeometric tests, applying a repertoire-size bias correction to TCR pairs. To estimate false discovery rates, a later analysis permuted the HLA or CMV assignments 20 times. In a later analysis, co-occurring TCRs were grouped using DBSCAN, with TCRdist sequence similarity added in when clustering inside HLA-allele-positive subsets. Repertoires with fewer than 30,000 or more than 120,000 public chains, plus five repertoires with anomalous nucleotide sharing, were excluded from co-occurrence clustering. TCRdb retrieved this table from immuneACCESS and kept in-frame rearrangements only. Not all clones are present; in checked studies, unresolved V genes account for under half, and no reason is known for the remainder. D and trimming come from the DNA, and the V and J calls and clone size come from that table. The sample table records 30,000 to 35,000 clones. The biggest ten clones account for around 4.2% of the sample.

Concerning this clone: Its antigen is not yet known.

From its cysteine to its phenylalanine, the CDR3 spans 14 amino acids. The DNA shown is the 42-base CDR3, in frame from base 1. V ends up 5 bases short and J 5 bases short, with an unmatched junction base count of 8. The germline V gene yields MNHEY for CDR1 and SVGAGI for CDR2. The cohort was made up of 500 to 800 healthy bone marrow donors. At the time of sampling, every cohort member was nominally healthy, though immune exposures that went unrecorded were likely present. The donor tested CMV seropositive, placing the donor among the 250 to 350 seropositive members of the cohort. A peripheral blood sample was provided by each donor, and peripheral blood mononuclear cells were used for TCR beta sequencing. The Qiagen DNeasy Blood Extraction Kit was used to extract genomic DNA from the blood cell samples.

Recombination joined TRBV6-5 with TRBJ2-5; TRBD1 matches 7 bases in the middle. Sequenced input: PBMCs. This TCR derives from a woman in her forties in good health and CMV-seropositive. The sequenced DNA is TGTGCCAGCAGTCCCGGGACAGTCGGGGAGACCCAGTACTTC. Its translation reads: CASSPGTVGETQYF.